This passage covers 29 T cell receptor beta chains from one sample sequenced in a study of identical twins. TCRdb itself ran the 5' RACE reads through MiXCR, one entry per CDR3 protein. This sample has 700,000 or so distinct CDR3 sequences; over 8.5% occur once, and the top ten carry 0.8% to 1%. The same data also contributed to another study, on yellow fever vaccine responses in identical twins.

Sequencing was done on a sample of PBMCs. These TCRs come from a woman between 18 and 30 years old in good health.

This chain joins TRBV28 and TRBJ2-4; 9 positions match TRBD2. The CDR3 runs to 15 residues. V lost 5 bases to trimming and J lost 4 bases; unmatched junction nucleotides: 6. Germline lookup yields CDR1 MDHEN and CDR2 SYDVKM. CDR3 in amino acids: CASSTPSGTKNIQYF. CDR3 bases: TGTGCCAGCAGTACCCCTAGCGGGACAAAAAACATTCAGTACTTC.

This chain connects TRBV20-1 to TRBJ2-1; the D gene is possibly TRBD2 (6 bases). The CDR3 sequence is 14 residues long. Germline V CDR1 and CDR2: DFQATT, SNEGSKA (reference sequence). The V end was cut by 4 bases, the J end by 4 bases, with 14 bases between. The CDR3 spells CSAKASGDYNEQFF. The CDR3 DNA is TGCAGTGCTAAGGCGTCGGGGGATTACAATGAGCAGTTCTTC.

In this sample, this clonotype turned up a few times. The V call is TRBV6-5, the J call TRBJ2-1, with D possibly matching TRBD2 (6 bases). V lost 2 bases and J lost 5, with 10 bases in between. Germline CDR1 and CDR2: MNHEY and SVGAGI. The CDR3 extends over 14 amino acids. The CDR3 here is CASSYGGVHNEQFF. The CDR3 nucleotides are TGTGCCAGCAGTTACGGCGGGGTTCACAATGAGCAGTTCTTC.

In this sample, this clonotype turned up a few times. The genes are TRBV28 and TRBJ2-1; D may be TRBD2 (6 bases). Germline CDR1 and CDR2: MDHEN and SYDVKM. The CDR3 sequence is 18 residues long. V lost 2 bases to trimming and J lost 9 bases, with 26 bases between them. CDR3 nucleotide sequence: TGTGCCAGCAGTTTAGGGTCGGGACTTCTAGCCCAAATCAGTGAGCAGTTCTTC. Translation gives CASSLGSGLLAQISEQFF.

The chain carries TRBV11-2 and TRBJ2-7; TRBD2 matches 15 bases. The CDR3 is made up of 18 amino acids. Trimming at V came to 6 bases and at J to 3 bases, leaving 12 bases not matched to a gene. The germline gives CDR1 SGHAT, CDR2 FQNNGV. The CDR3 region has the DNA TGTGCCAGCAGTCGGACTAGCGGGAGGGCCAGTCTCCTCTACGAGCAGTACTTC. It yields the protein CASSRTSGRASLLYEQYF. The full variable domain, with the rest looked up from reference TRBV11-2 and TRBJ2-7, is EAGVAQSPRYKIIEKRQSVAFWCNPISGHATLYWYQQILGQGPKLLIQFQNNGVVDDSQLPKDRFSAERLKGVDSTLKIQPAKLEDSAVYLCASSRTSGRASLLYEQYFGPGTRLTVT.

This sequence joins TRBV4-2 and TRBJ2-1, with D possibly being TRBD2 (6 bases). The germline V gene has CDR1 LGHNA and CDR2 YNFKEQ. Trimming pared 2 bases from V and 2 bases from J, leaving 13 bases between. The CDR3 has 16 residues. The CDR3 here is CASSQTSGLTYNEQFF. The CDR3 DNA reads TGTGCCAGCAGCCAAACGAGCGGGCTCACCTACAATGAGCAGTTCTTC.

In its sample, this clonotype was seen many times. V usage is TRBV12-3 or TRBV12-4 and J usage is TRBJ2-1; possibly TRBD1 for D (6 bases). V lost 2 bases, J lost 7 bases, and 6 bases lay in between. CDR3 size: 12 residues. The CDR3 sequence is CASSLRGNEQFF. The CDR3 nucleotides are TGTGCCAGCAGTTTAAGGGGGAATGAGCAGTTCTTC.

CDR3 residues: CASSFSQGAEQFF. DNA for the CDR3: TGTGCCAGCAGCTTCTCCCAGGGGGCTGAGCAGTTCTTC. The V gene is TRBV11-3, the J gene TRBJ2-1; 8 nucleotides line up with TRBD1. The CDR3 contains 13 residues. J was trimmed by 9 bases and V by 3 bases; bases with no gene match: 4. CDR1 SGHNT and CDR2 YENEEA come from the germline V gene. The full variable domain, in which reference TRBV11-3 and TRBJ2-1 provide the parts outside the CDR3, is EAGVVQSPRYKIIEKKQPVAFWCNPISGHNTLYWYLQNLGQGPELLIRYENEEAVDDSQLPKDRFSAERLKGVDSTLKIQPAELGDSAVYLCASSFSQGAEQFFGPGTRLTVL.

This sequence joins TRBV28 and TRBJ2-7, with D uncertain. Germline CDR1 reads MDHEN; CDR2 reads SYDVKM. CDR3 length: 12 amino acids. V was clipped by 1 base and J by 3 bases, with 4 bases between them. CDR3 in amino acids: CASSLYFYEQYF. The CDR3 DNA is TGTGCCAGCAGTTTATATTTCTACGAGCAGTACTTC.

This clonotype was counted many times. V gene TRBV29-1 combines with J gene TRBJ2-2; D not certain. V was trimmed by 6 bases and J by 4 bases, leaving 6 bases between them. This CDR3 spans 11 amino acids. Germline loops: CDR1 SQVTM, CDR2 ANQGSEA. CDR3: CSVTSTGELFF. DNA of the CDR3: TGCAGCGTAACATCCACCGGGGAGCTGTTTTTT.

This clonotype was counted a few times. This chain joins TRBV7-9 and TRBJ2-3; D remains ambiguous. The CDR3 contains 16 residues. V dropped 1 base and J dropped 0 bases, with 11 bases sitting between them. Germline CDR1 SEHNR, CDR2 FQNEAQ (reference sequence). The chain's CDR3 is CASSLVRGSSTDTQYF. In DNA, the CDR3 is TGTGCCAGCAGCTTAGTGCGTGGGTCTAGCACAGATACGCAGTATTTT.

This clonotype was observed many times. The chain joins TRBV6-5 to TRBJ2-1, with D tentatively TRBD2 (6 bases). This CDR3 has 13 residues. Per germline, CDR1 MNHEY and CDR2 SVGAGI. The V end was cut by 0 bases, the J end by 7 bases, with 7 bases between. CDR3 sequence (DNA): TGTGCCAGCAGTTACTCGCGGGGAAATGAGCAGTTCTTC. This encodes CASSYSRGNEQFF.

This clonotype was observed a handful of times. CDR3 sequence reads: CATSRSRVLNEKLFF. The DNA of the CDR3 is TGTGCCACCAGCAGATCCCGGGTTCTTAATGAAAAACTGTTTTTT. The genes are TRBV15 and TRBJ1-4; D remains ambiguous. Trimming stripped 2 bases from V and 4 bases from J, with 11 bases between. The CDR3 extends over 15 amino acids. The germline V gene has CDR1 LNHNV and CDR2 YYDKDF (reference sequence).

The CDR3 DNA follows: TGTGCCAGCAGCTTGTCCGCGGATGCTAACTATGGCTACACCTTC. Protein product: CASSLSADANYGYTF. V is TRBV11-2 and J is TRBJ1-2; D call uncertain. V lost 3 bases to trimming and J lost 0 bases, with 11 bases between them. Germline CDR1 is SGHAT and CDR2 is FQNNGV. The CDR3 extends over 15 amino acids.

This clonotype was found many times. This sequence joins TRBV6-1 and TRBJ2-7, with TRBD2 identical over 10 bases. Looked up from germline, CDR1 is MNHNS and CDR2 is SASEGT. The V gene end was trimmed by 5 bases and the J gene end by 3 bases; junction bases not matched to a gene: 4. The CDR3 contains 14 residues. The CDR3 region is CASSPLAGVYEQYF. The CDR3 coding sequence is TGTGCCAGCAGTCCCCTAGCGGGAGTCTACGAGCAGTACTTC.

This clonotype was seen only a few times. The chain uses TRBV29-1 and TRBJ2-7; D possibly uses TRBD1 or TRBD2 (5 bases each). V gave up 4 bases and J gave up 3 bases, with 16 bases separating them. CDR1 is SQVTM, CDR2 ANQGSEA, per germline. This CDR3 comprises 14 residues. The CDR3: CSVGGVLGFYEQYF. DNA for the CDR3: TGCAGCGTTGGAGGGGTCCTAGGATTCTACGAGCAGTACTTC.

This clonotype came up many times. The rearrangement joins TRBV12-3 or TRBV12-4 to TRBJ2-2, with D possibly matching TRBD2 (5 bases). V lost 10 bases and J lost 5, with 17 bases in between. CDR3 length: 14 amino acids. Here the CDR3 DNA reads TGTGCCAACCTGATAATCGGGAATACCGGGGAGCTGTTTTTT. As protein: CANLIIGNTGELFF.

This clonotype was observed a few times. The chain uses TRBV27 and TRBJ2-6; D call uncertain. The germline V gene has CDR1 MNHEY and CDR2 SMNVEV (reference sequence). CDR3 length: 16 residues. Trimming cost V 5 bases and J 3 bases, with 14 bases left between them. The CDR3, as DNA: TGTGCCAGCAGTCTCCTACAGAGTCTTGGGGCCAACGTCCTGACTTTC. This encodes CASSLLQSLGANVLTF.

A few counts support this clonotype. The junction departs from germline at one end; a sequencing error may be responsible. The chain uses TRBV7-7 and TRBJ2-2; tentatively, D is TRBD1 (6 bases). Germline CDR1 is SSHAT and CDR2 is FNYEAQ (reference sequence). This CDR3 contains 16 residues. CDR3 sequence reads: CASSHPTGYGAGELFF. CDR3 bases: TGTGCTAGCAGCCATCCAACAGGGTACGGAGCCGGGGAGCTGTTTTTT.

This clonotype came up many times. The chain is built from TRBV28 and TRBJ1-5; possible D gene TRBD1, 6 bases. Germline-derived CDR1 and CDR2 are MDHEN and SYDVKM. The CDR3 extends over 14 amino acids. Between the trimmed V and J ends, which lost 8 bases and 6 bases, there was a span of 17 bases. The CDR3 reads CASGSGDTIQPQHF. The CDR3 DNA sequence: TGTGCCAGCGGATCCGGGGACACTATTCAGCCCCAGCATTTT.

This clonotype was recorded at least ten times. The chain employs TRBV3-1 and TRBJ2-2; tentatively, D is TRBD1 or TRBD2 (5 bases each). Germline V CDR1 and CDR2: LGHDT, YNNKEL (reference sequence). The CDR3 is made up of 16 amino acids. V lost 1 base and J lost 6, with 15 bases in between. The CDR3 is CASSQVTGRGPGELFF. CDR3 coding DNA: TGTGCCAGCAGCCAAGTAACGGGGCGCGGTCCCGGGGAGCTGTTTTTT.

This clonotype came up a few times. The chain has TRBV20-1 and TRBJ2-7; D might be TRBD1 (6 bases). Per germline, CDR1 DFQATT and CDR2 SNEGSKA (reference sequence). This CDR3 region has 13 residues. The germline V and J ends were trimmed by 5 bases and 0 bases, with 11 bases remaining between them. The CDR3 sequence is CSAEGVGSYEQYF. CDR3 nucleotides: TGCAGTGCTGAGGGGGTAGGCTCCTACGAGCAGTACTTC.

The chain couples TRBV10-3 to TRBJ2-1; 8 nucleotides line up with TRBD2. Germline CDR1 ENHRY, CDR2 SYGVKD. Trimming at V came to 8 bases and at J to 3 bases, leaving 6 bases not matched to a gene. The CDR3 is 14 residues long. The CDR3 protein is CAIEPAGGYNEQFF. The CDR3 nucleotides are TGTGCCATCGAGCCTGCGGGGGGCTACAATGAGCAGTTCTTC.

V gene TRBV6-5 combines with J gene TRBJ2-3; the D gene is possibly TRBD1 (5 bases). Germline V lookup: CDR1 MNHEY, CDR2 SVGAGI. This CDR3 has 14 amino acids. The germline V and J ends were trimmed by 2 bases and 6 bases, with 12 bases remaining between them. The CDR3 nucleotides read TGTGCCAGCAGTTACCAGGGTTCGTCGGATACGCAGTATTTT. Protein: CASSYQGSSDTQYF.

The chain carries TRBV5-1 and TRBJ1-4, with D possibly being TRBD1 (6 bases). Looked up from germline, CDR1 is SGHRS and CDR2 is YFSETQ. This CDR3 is built from 21 residues. Trimming cost V 0 bases and J 5 bases, with 29 bases left between them. CDR3 residues: CASSLGQSFINRDKQNEKLFF. In DNA, the CDR3 is TGCGCCAGCAGCTTGGGCCAAAGTTTTATAAACCGGGACAAACAAAATGAAAAACTGTTTTTT. The variable domain in full, completed from reference TRBV5-1 and TRBJ1-4, reads KAGVTQTPRYLIKTRGQQVTLSCSPISGHRSVSWYQQTPGQGLQFLFEYFSETQRNKGNFPGRFSGRQFSNSRSEMNVSTLELGDSALYLCASSLGQSFINRDKQNEKLFFGSGTQLSVL.

Worth noting for this clonotype: The CDR3 does not close with the conserved phenylalanine or tryptophan, likely indicating a read error. The limits of the CDR3 on the DNA are not certain, so only TCRdb's listed CDR3 is given. The chain has TRBV6-2 or TRBV6-3 and TRBJ2-2. The CDR3 totals 12 residues, both ends included. The germline gives CDR1 MNHEY, CDR2 SVGEGT. CDR3 protein: CASSYRQGRVFL.

The rearrangement uses TRBV10-3 and TRBJ2-7; D may match TRBD1 or TRBD2 (5 bases each). Germline assignment: CDR1 ENHRY and CDR2 SYGVKD. The ends were cut back, 6 bases at V and 2 bases at J, with 17 bases in the middle. The CDR3 loop spans 15 amino acids. The CDR3 protein is CAISSGTAPAYEQYF. The CDR3 DNA reads as TGTGCCATCAGCTCCGGGACGGCGCCGGCCTACGAGCAGTACTTC.

The chain combines TRBV4-2 with TRBJ2-2; D gene uncertain. This CDR3 region has 16 residues. CDR1 is LGHNA and CDR2 is YNFKEQ in the germline V gene. The V end was cut by 0 bases, the J end by 6 bases, with 14 bases between. The CDR3 DNA is TGTGCCAGCAGCCAAGAAAGGGTACCCCGGGCCGGGGAGCTGTTTTTT. This sequence encodes CASSQERVPRAGELFF.

There are many counts of this clonotype. The chain links TRBV7-9 to TRBJ2-7, with D unclear. Germline lookup yields CDR1 SEHNR and CDR2 FQNEAQ (reference sequence). The CDR3 is 13 residues long. Trimming shortened V by 0 bases and J by 4 bases, and 7 bases separated the two germline ends. The CDR3 is CASSLAFSYEQYF. The CDR3 DNA is TGTGCCAGCAGCTTAGCGTTCTCGTACGAGCAGTACTTC.